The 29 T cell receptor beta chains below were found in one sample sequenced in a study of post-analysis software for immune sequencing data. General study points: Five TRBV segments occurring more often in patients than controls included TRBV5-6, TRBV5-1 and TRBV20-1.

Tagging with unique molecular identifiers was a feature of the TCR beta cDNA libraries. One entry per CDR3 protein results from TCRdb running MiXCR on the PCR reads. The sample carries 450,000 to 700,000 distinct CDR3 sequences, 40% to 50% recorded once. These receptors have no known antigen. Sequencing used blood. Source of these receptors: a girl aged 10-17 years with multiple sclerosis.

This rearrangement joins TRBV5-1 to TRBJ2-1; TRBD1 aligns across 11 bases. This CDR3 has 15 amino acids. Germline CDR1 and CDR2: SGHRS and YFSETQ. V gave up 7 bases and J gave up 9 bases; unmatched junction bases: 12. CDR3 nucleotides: TGCGCCAGCGGATTGGGACAGGGGGACGGTGGTGAGCAGTTCTTC. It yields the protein CASGLGQGDGGEQFF.

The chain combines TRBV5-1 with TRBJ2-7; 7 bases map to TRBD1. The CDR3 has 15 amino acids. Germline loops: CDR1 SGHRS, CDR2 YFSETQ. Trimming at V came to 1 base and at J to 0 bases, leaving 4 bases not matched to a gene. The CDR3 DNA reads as TGCGCCAGCAGCTTGACAGGGGATAACTCCTACGAGCAGTACTTC. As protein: CASSLTGDNSYEQYF.

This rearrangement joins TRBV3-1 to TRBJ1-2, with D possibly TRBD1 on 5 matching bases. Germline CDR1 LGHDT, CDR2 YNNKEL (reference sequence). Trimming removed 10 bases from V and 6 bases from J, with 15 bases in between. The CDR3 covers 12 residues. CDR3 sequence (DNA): TGTGCCACCGGGGGGGGTGTCCATGGCTACACCTTC. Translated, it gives CATGGGVHGYTF.

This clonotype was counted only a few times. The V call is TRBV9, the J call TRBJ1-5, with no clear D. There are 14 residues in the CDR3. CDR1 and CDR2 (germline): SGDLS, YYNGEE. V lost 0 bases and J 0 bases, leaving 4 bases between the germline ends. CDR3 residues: CASSVGSSNQPQHF. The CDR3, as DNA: TGTGCCAGCAGCGTAGGGAGTAGCAATCAGCCCCAGCATTTT. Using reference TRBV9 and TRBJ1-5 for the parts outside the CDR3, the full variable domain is DSGVTQTPKHLITATGQRVTLRCSPRSGDLSVYWYQQSLDQGLQFLIQYYNGEERAKGNILERFSAQQFPDLHSELNLSSLELGDSALYFCASSVGSSNQPQHFGDGTRLSIL.

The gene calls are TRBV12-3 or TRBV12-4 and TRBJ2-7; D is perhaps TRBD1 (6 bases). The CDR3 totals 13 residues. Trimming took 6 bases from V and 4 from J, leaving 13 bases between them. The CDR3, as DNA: TGTGCCAGCAGCGGTCAGGGGTGGTACGAGCAGTACTTC. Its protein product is CASSGQGWYEQYF.

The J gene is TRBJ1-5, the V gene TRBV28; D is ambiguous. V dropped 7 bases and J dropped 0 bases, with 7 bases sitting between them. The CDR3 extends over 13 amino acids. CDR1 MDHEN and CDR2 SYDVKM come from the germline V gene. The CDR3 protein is CASTGRSNQPQHF. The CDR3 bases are TGTGCCAGCACGGGTCGTAGCAATCAGCCCCAGCATTTT.

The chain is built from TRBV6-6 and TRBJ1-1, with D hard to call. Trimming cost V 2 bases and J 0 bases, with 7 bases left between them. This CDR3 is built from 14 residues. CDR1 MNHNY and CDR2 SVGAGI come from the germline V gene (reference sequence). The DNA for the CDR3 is TGTGCCAGCAGTTACGAGTGGATGAACACTGAAGCTTTCTTT. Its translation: CASSYEWMNTEAFF.

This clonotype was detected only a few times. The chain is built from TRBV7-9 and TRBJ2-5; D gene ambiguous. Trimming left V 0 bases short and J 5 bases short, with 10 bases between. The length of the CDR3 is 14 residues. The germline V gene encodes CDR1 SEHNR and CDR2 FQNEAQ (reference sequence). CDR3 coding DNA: TGTGCCAGCAGCTTAGCAGCGATCCGCGAGACCCAGTACTTC. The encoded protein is CASSLAAIRETQYF. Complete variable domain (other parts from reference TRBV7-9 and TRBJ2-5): DTGVSQNPRHKITKRGQNVTFRCDPISEHNRLYWYRQTLGQGPEFLTYFQNEAQLEKSRLLSDRFSAERPKGSFSTLEIQRTEQGDSAMYLCASSLAAIRETQYFGPGTRLLVL.

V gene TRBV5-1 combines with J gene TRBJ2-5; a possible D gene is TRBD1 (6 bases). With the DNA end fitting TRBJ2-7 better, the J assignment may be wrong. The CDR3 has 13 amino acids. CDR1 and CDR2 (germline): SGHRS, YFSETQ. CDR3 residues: CASSSDGQYEQYF. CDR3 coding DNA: TGCGCCAGCAGCTCCGACGGACAGTACGAGCAGTACTTC.

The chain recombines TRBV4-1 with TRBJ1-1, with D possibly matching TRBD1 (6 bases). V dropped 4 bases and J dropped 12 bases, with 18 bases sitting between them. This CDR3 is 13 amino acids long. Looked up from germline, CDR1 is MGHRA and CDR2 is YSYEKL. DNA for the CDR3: TGCGCCAGCAGCCCTGTGGACAGAACCATCTCTTTCTTT. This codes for CASSPVDRTISFF.

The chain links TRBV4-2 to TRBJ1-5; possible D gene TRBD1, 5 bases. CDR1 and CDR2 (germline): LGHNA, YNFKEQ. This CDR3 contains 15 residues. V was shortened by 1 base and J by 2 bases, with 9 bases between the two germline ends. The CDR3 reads CASSQGRDGNQPQHF. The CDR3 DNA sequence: TGTGCCAGCAGCCAAGGCAGGGACGGCAATCAGCCCCAGCATTTT.

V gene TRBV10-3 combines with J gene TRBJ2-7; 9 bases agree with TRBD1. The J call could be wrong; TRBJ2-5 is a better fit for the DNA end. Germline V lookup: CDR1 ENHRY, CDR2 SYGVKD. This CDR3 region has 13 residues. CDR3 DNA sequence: TGTGCCATCAAGGGACAGGGAGCGGAGACCCAGTACTTC. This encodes CAIKGQGAETQYF.

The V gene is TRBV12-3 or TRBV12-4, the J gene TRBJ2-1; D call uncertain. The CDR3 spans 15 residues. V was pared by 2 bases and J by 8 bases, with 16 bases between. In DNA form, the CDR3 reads TGTGCCAGCAGTTTAAGACCATCCCGCCGGGATGAGCAGTTCTTC. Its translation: CASSLRPSRRDEQFF.

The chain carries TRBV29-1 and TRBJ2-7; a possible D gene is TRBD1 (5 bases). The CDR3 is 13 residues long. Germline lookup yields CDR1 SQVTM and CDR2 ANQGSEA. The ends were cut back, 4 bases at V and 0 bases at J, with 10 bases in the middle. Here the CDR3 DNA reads TGCAGCGTTGGTAGGGGTCACTCCTACGAGCAGTACTTC. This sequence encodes CSVGRGHSYEQYF.

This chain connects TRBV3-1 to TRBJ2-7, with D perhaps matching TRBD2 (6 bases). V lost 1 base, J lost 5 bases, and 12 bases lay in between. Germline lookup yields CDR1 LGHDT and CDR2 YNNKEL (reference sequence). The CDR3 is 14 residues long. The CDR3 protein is CASSQVLGGDEQYF. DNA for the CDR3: TGTGCCAGCAGCCAAGTTCTCGGAGGGGACGAGCAGTACTTC.

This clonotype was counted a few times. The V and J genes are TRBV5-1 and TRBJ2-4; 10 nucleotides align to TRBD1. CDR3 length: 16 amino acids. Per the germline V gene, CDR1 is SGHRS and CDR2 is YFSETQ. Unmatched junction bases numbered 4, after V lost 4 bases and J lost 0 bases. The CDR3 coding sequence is TGCGCCAGCAGCCCGGGACAGGGGTTAGCCAAAAACATTCAGTACTTC. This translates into CASSPGQGLAKNIQYF.

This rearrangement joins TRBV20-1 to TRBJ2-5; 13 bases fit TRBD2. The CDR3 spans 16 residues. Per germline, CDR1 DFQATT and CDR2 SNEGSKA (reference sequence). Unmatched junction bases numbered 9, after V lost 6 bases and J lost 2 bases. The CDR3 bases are TGCAGTGCAACAGGGACTAGCGGGGCCAAGCAAGAGACCCAGTACTTC. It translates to CSATGTSGAKQETQYF.

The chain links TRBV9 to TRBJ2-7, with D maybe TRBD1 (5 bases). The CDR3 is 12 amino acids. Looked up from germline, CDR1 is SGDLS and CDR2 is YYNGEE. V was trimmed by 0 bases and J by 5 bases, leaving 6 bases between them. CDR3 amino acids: CASSVEGDEQYF. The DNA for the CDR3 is TGTGCCAGCAGCGTAGAAGGGGACGAGCAGTACTTC. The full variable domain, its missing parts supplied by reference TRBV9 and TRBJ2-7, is DSGVTQTPKHLITATGQRVTLRCSPRSGDLSVYWYQQSLDQGLQFLIQYYNGEERAKGNILERFSAQQFPDLHSELNLSSLELGDSALYFCASSVEGDEQYFGPGTRLTVT.

Here the CDR3 DNA reads TGTGCCATCAGTGGAGAGGCTTACGAGCAGTACTTC. Its protein is CAISGEAYEQYF. The V call is TRBV10-3, the J call TRBJ2-7; D remains unclear. The CDR3 is 12 amino acids. Germline CDR1 is ENHRY and CDR2 is SYGVKD. Between the trimmed V and J ends, which lost 4 bases and 4 bases, there was a span of 8 bases.

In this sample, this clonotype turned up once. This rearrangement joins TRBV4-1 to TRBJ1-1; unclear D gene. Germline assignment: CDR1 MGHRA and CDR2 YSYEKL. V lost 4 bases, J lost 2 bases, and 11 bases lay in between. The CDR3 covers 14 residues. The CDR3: CASSLEDPNTEAFF. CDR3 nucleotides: TGCGCCAGCAGCCTCGAGGACCCCAACACTGAAGCTTTCTTT.

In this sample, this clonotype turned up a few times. Here the CDR3 DNA reads TGTGCCAGCAGCTCCCCCGGGACAGAGACCCAGTACTTC. Its translation is CASSSPGTETQYF. The chain links TRBV12-3 or TRBV12-4 to TRBJ2-5; D possibly uses TRBD1 or TRBD2 (5 bases each). Between the trimmed V and J ends, which lost 6 bases and 4 bases, there was a span of 12 bases. This CDR3 comprises 13 residues.

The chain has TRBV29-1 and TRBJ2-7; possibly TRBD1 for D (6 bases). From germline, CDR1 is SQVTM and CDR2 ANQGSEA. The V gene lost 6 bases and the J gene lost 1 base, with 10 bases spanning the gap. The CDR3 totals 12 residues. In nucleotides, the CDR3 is TGCAGCGTCCTCAGGGGATCCTACGAGCAGTACTTC. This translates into CSVLRGSYEQYF.

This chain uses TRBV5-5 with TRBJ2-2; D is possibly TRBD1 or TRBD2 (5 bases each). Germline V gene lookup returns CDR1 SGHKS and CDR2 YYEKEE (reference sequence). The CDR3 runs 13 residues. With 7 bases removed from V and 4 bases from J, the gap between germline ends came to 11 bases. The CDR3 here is CASGGDGTGELFF. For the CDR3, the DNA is TGTGCCAGCGGGGGAGATGGCACCGGGGAGCTGTTTTTT.

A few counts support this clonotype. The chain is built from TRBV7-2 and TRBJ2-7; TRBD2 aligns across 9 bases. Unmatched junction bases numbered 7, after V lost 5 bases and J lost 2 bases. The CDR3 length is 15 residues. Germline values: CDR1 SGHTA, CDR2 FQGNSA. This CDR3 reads CASSPGPSGAYEQYF. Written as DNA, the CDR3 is TGTGCCAGCAGCCCTGGTCCTAGCGGGGCCTACGAGCAGTACTTC.

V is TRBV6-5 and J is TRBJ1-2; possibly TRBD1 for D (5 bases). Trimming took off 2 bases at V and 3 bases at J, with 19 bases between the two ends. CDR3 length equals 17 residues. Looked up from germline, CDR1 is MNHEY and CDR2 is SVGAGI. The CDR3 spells CASSYGGGRGPYYGYTF. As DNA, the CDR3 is TGTGCCAGCAGTTACGGGGGGGGACGGGGACCTTACTATGGCTACACCTTC.

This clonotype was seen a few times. DNA of the CDR3: TGTGCCAGCAGCGGCTCCCCGAAGTTACTCCCCACAGATACGCAGTATTTT. It codes for CASSGSPKLLPTDTQYF. This chain links TRBV9 with TRBJ2-3; no firm D call. Germline CDR1 is SGDLS and CDR2 is YYNGEE. This CDR3 is 17 amino acids long. V was shortened by 3 bases and J by 2 bases, with 19 bases between the two germline ends.

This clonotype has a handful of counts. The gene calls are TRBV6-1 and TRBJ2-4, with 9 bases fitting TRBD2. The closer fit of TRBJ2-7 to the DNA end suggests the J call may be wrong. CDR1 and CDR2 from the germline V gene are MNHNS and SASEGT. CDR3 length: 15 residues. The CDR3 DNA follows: TGTGCCAGCAGTGAAGCTAGCGGGGGCTCCTACGAGCAGTACTTC. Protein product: CASSEASGGSYEQYF.

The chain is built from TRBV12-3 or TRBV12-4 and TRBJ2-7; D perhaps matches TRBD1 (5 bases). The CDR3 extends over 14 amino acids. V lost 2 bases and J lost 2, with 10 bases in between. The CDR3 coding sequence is TGTGCCAGCAGTTTAAGGGGCCTAACCTACGAGCAGTACTTC. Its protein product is CASSLRGLTYEQYF.

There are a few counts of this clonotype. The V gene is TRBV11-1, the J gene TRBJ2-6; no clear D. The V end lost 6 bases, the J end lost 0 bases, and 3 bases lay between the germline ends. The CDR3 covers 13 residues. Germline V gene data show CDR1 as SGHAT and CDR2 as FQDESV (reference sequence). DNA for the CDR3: TGTGCCAGCAGGAACTCTGGGGCCAACGTCCTGACTTTC. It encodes CASRNSGANVLTF.